A single sample gave rise to the 27 T cell receptor beta chains below, sequenced in a study of a mutant IDH1 vaccine in newly diagnosed glioma. Libraries were prepared by immunoSEQ multiplex PCR; TCRdb keeps only in-frame clonotypes and omits some of them. The table lists fewer than 35,000 clones, 81% of them singletons. Time point reported: week 35, safety follow-up. Each dose delivered 300 ug of mutant IDH1 20-mer peptide subcutaneously with imiquimod. Their antigens are not known. This specimen consisted of PBMCs, obtained from a glioma patient whose treatment included an IDH1 peptide vaccine. These TCRs come from a man aged 25 to 40 with glioma.

CDR3 in amino acids: CASSRRTGAEYGYTF. The CDR3 DNA sequence: TGTGCCAGCAGCCGCAGGACAGGGGCGGAGTACGGCTACACCTTC. This chain uses TRBV27 with TRBJ1-2, with TRBD1 matching 9 bases. Per the germline V gene, CDR1 is MNHEY and CDR2 is SMNVEV (reference sequence). V gave up 6 bases and J gave up 8 bases; unmatched junction bases: 13. The CDR3 totals 15 residues.

In its sample, this clone was seen once. The rearrangement uses TRBV6-5 and TRBJ1-5; D ambiguous. The CDR3 contains 13 residues. The germline CDR1 and CDR2 sequences are MNHEY and SVGAGI. V lost 2 bases and J lost 0, with 2 bases in between. CDR3 sequence: CASSYSSNQPQHF. CDR3 in DNA: TGTGCCAGCAGTTACAGTAGCAATCAGCCCCAGCATTTT.

The chain couples TRBV5-6 to TRBJ1-2; D is possibly TRBD1 (5 bases). Germline V gives CDR1 SGHDT, CDR2 YYEEEE. This CDR3 spans 15 amino acids. Trimming took 4 bases from V and 7 from J, leaving 20 bases between them. CDR3 residues: CASSNPGRTEVGYTF. The CDR3 nucleotides are TGTGCCAGCAGCAACCCGGGACGGACTGAGGTTGGCTACACCTTC.

The chain employs TRBV19 and TRBJ2-7; weak D call: TRBD1 (5 bases). This CDR3 spans 14 amino acids. Per the germline V gene, CDR1 is LNHDA and CDR2 is SQIVND (reference sequence). V was trimmed by 1 base and J by 3 bases, leaving 10 bases between them. CDR3 nucleotides: TGTGCCAGTAGTATAGTATCGGACATCTACGAGCAGTACTTC. This translates into CASSIVSDIYEQYF.

This CDR3 reads CASSDRAFQETQYF. The CDR3 DNA sequence: TGCGCCAGCAGCGACCGGGCCTTCCAAGAGACCCAGTACTTC. V gene TRBV5-1 combines with J gene TRBJ2-5; no clear D gene. CDR3 length: 14 amino acids. V was clipped by 4 bases and J by 1 base, with 11 bases between them. The germline CDR1 and CDR2 sequences are SGHRS and YFSETQ. Based on the CDR3 plus reference TRBV5-1 and TRBJ2-5, the full variable domain is KAGVTQTPRYLIKTRGQQVTLSCSPISGHRSVSWYQQTPGQGLQFLFEYFSETQRNKGNFPGRFSGRQFSNSRSEMNVSTLELGDSALYLCASSDRAFQETQYFGPGTRLLVL.

V usage is TRBV4-1 and J usage is TRBJ2-2, with TRBD1 as a possible D gene (5 bases). V lost 4 bases and J 2 bases, leaving 17 bases between the germline ends. Looked up from germline, CDR1 is MGHRA and CDR2 is YSYEKL. This CDR3 comprises 17 residues. Written as DNA, the CDR3 is TGCGCCAGCAGCCGCCCTCCCTCTAGGGGAAACACCGGGGAGCTGTTTTTT. It specifies CASSRPPSRGNTGELFF.

This clone is medium-sized. The gene calls are TRBV12-5 and TRBJ1-2; possible D gene TRBD1, 5 bases. V was cut by 3 bases and J by 2 bases, with 16 bases left in between. This CDR3 has 16 amino acids. Germline lookup yields CDR1 LGHNT and CDR2 FRNRAP. CDR3 residues: CASGFGPGTENYGYTF. The CDR3 DNA follows: TGTGCTAGTGGTTTTGGGCCCGGGACTGAAAACTATGGCTACACCTTC. Complete variable domain (other parts from reference TRBV12-5 and TRBJ1-2): DARVTQTPRHKVTEMGQEVTMRCQPILGHNTVFWYRQTMMQGLELLAYFRNRAPLDDSGMPKDRFSAEMPDATLATLKIQPSEPRDSAVYFCASGFGPGTENYGYTFGSGTRLTVV.

This clone has a handful of counts. The rearrangement links TRBV2 to TRBJ1-1, with a tentative D call TRBD1 (6 bases). With 6 bases removed from V and 9 bases from J, the gap between germline ends came to 8 bases. The CDR3 spans 10 residues. Germline V lookup: CDR1 SNHLY, CDR2 FYNNEI. The CDR3 region is CASSGDKAFF. The CDR3 bases are TGTGCCAGCAGCGGGGACAAAGCTTTCTTT.

The V call is TRBV19, the J call TRBJ1-2, with a tentative D call TRBD1 (6 bases). Trimming shortened V by 3 bases and J by 2 bases, and 13 bases separated the two germline ends. CDR1 is LNHDA, CDR2 SQIVND, per germline (reference sequence). There are 15 residues in the CDR3. In DNA form, the CDR3 reads TGTGCCAGTAGTATTTCGGGGGGCAGGAACTATGGCTACACCTTC. Translating it yields CASSISGGRNYGYTF.

For the CDR3, the DNA is TGTGCCATCAGTGAGTCGACAGCAAATCAGCCCCAGCATTTT. Translating it yields CAISESTANQPQHF. V gene TRBV10-3 combines with J gene TRBJ1-5; TRBD1 might be the D (5 bases). The CDR3 has 14 residues. Germline V lookup: CDR1 ENHRY, CDR2 SYGVKD. With 0 bases removed from V and 4 bases from J, the gap between germline ends came to 7 bases.

This rearrangement joins TRBV7-9 to TRBJ2-1; TRBD2 aligns across 8 bases. Germline CDR1 and CDR2: SEHNR and FQNEAQ (reference sequence). The CDR3 spans 19 residues. V shed 5 bases and J 0 bases; nucleotides not matched to a gene: 15. This CDR3 is CASSPGGASGSSSYNEQFF. DNA of the CDR3: TGTGCCAGCAGCCCGGGGGGGGCTAGCGGGTCTAGCTCCTACAATGAGCAGTTCTTC.

The chain couples TRBV6-6 to TRBJ2-1; 8 nucleotides align to TRBD2. The CDR3 runs 15 residues. CDR1 is MNHNY, CDR2 SVGAGI, per germline (reference sequence). V lost 5 bases to trimming and J lost 6 bases; unmatched junction nucleotides: 9. CDR3 in DNA: TGTGCCAGCAGTCCCCCTAGCGGGCCCTCCAATGAGCAGTTCTTC. The encoded protein is CASSPPSGPSNEQFF.

The V and J genes are TRBV5-1 and TRBJ1-1; D gene ambiguous. In germline, CDR1 is SGHRS, CDR2 YFSETQ. With 1 base removed from V and 5 bases from J, the gap between germline ends came to 6 bases. The CDR3 loop spans 12 amino acids. For the CDR3, the DNA is TGCGCCAGCAGCTTGCGGGGAACTGAAGCTTTCTTT. It translates to CASSLRGTEAFF.

The rearrangement joins TRBV6-5 to TRBJ1-1; the D gene is possibly TRBD1 (6 bases). This CDR3 region has 13 residues. Germline-derived CDR1 and CDR2 are MNHEY and SVGAGI. Trimming pared 7 bases from V and 1 base from J, leaving 10 bases between. CDR3 bases: TGTGCCAGCACCGGACAGCCGAACACTGAAGCTTTCTTT. This gives the protein CASTGQPNTEAFF.

The J gene is TRBJ1-1, the V gene TRBV19, with no clear D. The CDR3 length is 14 residues. Germline V gives CDR1 LNHDA, CDR2 SQIVND (reference sequence). Between the trimmed V and J ends, which lost 5 bases and 1 base, there was a span of 11 bases. The chain's CDR3 is CASSLFPANTEAFF. As DNA, the CDR3 is TGTGCCAGTAGTCTTTTCCCGGCGAACACTGAAGCTTTCTTT.

The J gene is TRBJ2-1, the V gene TRBV9, with 8 bases aligning to TRBD2. Germline values: CDR1 SGDLS, CDR2 YYNGEE. The V gene end was trimmed by 2 bases and the J gene end by 7 bases; junction bases not matched to a gene: 8. CDR3 length: 15 amino acids. The DNA of the CDR3 is TGTGCCAGCAGCGTTTCGGGACTAGTAGATAATGAGCAGTTCTTC. Protein product: CASSVSGLVDNEQFF.

The rearrangement uses TRBV18 and TRBJ1-1; TRBD1 might be the D (6 bases). Trimming shortened V by 6 bases and J by 1 base, and 12 bases separated the two germline ends. CDR3 length equals 14 residues. Germline CDR1 and CDR2: KGHSH and LQKENI. The CDR3 loop is CASSQRGANTEAFF. The CDR3 DNA is TGTGCCAGCTCGCAAAGGGGGGCGAACACTGAAGCTTTCTTT.

The V call is TRBV6-5, the J call TRBJ2-2, with 7 bases identical to TRBD2. The CDR3 length is 14 residues. Unmatched junction bases numbered 11, after V lost 11 bases and J lost 5 bases. Germline V CDR1 and CDR2: MNHEY, SVGAGI. CDR3 DNA sequence: TGTGCCGGCGGTTATTCGGGGGGAACCGGGGAGCTGTTTTTT. Translation gives CAGGYSGGTGELFF.

The chain links TRBV10-3 to TRBJ2-3; TRBD2 agrees at 10 bases. From germline, CDR1 is ENHRY and CDR2 SYGVKD. V lost 11 bases, J lost 4 bases, and 9 bases stayed unmatched. CDR3 length: 14 residues. This CDR3 reads CASEREGLADTQYF. The CDR3 DNA follows: TGTGCCTCCGAGCGGGAGGGCCTTGCAGATACGCAGTATTTT.

This chain uses TRBV18 with TRBJ1-1, with D unclear. Trimming shortened V by 3 bases and J by 6 bases, and 17 bases separated the two germline ends. Germline V lookup: CDR1 KGHSH, CDR2 LQKENI. This CDR3 region has 15 residues. The CDR3 reads CASSPTGREEAEAFF. The CDR3 nucleotides are TGTGCCAGCTCACCCACGGGTAGGGAGGAGGCTGAAGCTTTCTTT.

This clone has a single count. The rearrangement links TRBV30 to TRBJ2-7; tentative D call: TRBD2 (6 bases). CDR1 is GTSNPN, CDR2 SVGIG, per germline (reference sequence). The CDR3 runs 12 residues. Deletions cut 2 bases from V and 2 bases from J, with 7 bases between. The CDR3 DNA sequence: TGTGCCTGGAGTTCGGGGGCCTACGAGCAGTACTTC. Translated: CAWSSGAYEQYF.

This clone came up once. The chain has TRBV2 and TRBJ2-1; perhaps TRBD1 as D (6 bases). Germline-derived CDR1 and CDR2 are SNHLY and FYNNEI. The CDR3 runs 15 residues. Trimming took off 5 bases at V and 1 base at J, with 12 bases between the two ends. The CDR3 is CASSFNQGSYNEQFF. The DNA for the CDR3 is TGTGCCAGCAGTTTCAATCAGGGGTCCTACAATGAGCAGTTCTTC.

V and J are TRBV19 and TRBJ2-1, with TRBD2 matching 10 bases. The CDR3 has 15 amino acids. CDR1 LNHDA and CDR2 SQIVND come from the germline V gene (reference sequence). The junction had 7 bases not matched to a gene; V was cut back by 5 bases and J by 6 bases. The CDR3 nucleotides read TGTGCCAGTAGTTGGGAGCGGGAGGGCCTCAATGAGCAGTTCTTC. It is translated as CASSWEREGLNEQFF.

This chain connects TRBV5-4 to TRBJ2-1; D is uncertain. Germline CDR1 and CDR2: SGHNT and YYREEE (reference sequence). The CDR3 is 12 amino acids. V lost 1 base to trimming and J lost 4 bases, with 3 bases between them. CDR3 in amino acids: CASSLRYNEQFF. As DNA, the CDR3 is TGTGCCAGCAGCTTGCGGTACAATGAGCAGTTCTTC.

This clone has a handful of counts. The chain employs TRBV18 and TRBJ1-5, with D possibly being TRBD1 (5 bases). This CDR3 has 15 residues. Trimming left V 0 bases short and J 7 bases short, with 13 bases between. Germline V gives CDR1 KGHSH, CDR2 LQKENI. The CDR3: CASSPPRSEGQPQHF. CDR3 DNA: TGTGCCAGCTCACCACCGCGGTCCGAGGGGCAGCCCCAGCATTTT.

The rearrangement links TRBV7-2 to TRBJ1-1; D unresolved. CDR3 length equals 14 residues. CDR1 SGHTA and CDR2 FQGNSA come from the germline V gene. V lost 1 base and J lost 0, with 6 bases in between. The CDR3 protein is CASSLGTVNTEAFF. The CDR3 region has the DNA TGTGCCAGCAGCTTAGGGACGGTGAACACTGAAGCTTTCTTT.

The chain couples TRBV30 to TRBJ2-7; D ambiguous. V was pared by 1 base and J by 3 bases, with 13 bases between. The CDR3 is made up of 14 amino acids. Germline V gene lookup returns CDR1 GTSNPN and CDR2 SVGIG (reference sequence). The chain's CDR3 is CAWSGRDSNYEQYF. The DNA for the CDR3 is TGTGCCTGGAGTGGCCGAGACTCGAACTACGAGCAGTACTTC.